The source of this T cell receptor beta chain is a study of shared clonotypes between healthy human individuals. Overall study findings and caveats: Larger richness was generally estimated for naive than memory subsets.

Per germline, CDR1 ENHRY and CDR2 SYGVKD. CDR3 size: 14 residues. The junction had 10 bases not matched to a gene; V was cut back by 4 bases and J by 9 bases. For this clone: The antigen is undetermined.

Every subset had its genomic DNA shared out evenly among several immunoSEQ plates. The data were produced by immunoSEQ multiplex PCR, yet TCRdb's version contains in-frame clones alone and is incomplete. The sample carries roughly 2.5 million clones, about 92% recorded once. Sequenced: naive CD4+ T cells sorted from blood. Documented subset: CD45RA+ positively selected. The rearrangement uses TRBV10-3 and TRBJ2-3; the match to TRBD2 covers 7 bases. The TCR originated in a man aged 18 to 35 in good health. This CDR3 reads CAISVGTTHDTQYF. In nucleotides, the CDR3 is TGTGCCATCAGTGTTGGGACTACCCATGACACGCAGTATTTT.